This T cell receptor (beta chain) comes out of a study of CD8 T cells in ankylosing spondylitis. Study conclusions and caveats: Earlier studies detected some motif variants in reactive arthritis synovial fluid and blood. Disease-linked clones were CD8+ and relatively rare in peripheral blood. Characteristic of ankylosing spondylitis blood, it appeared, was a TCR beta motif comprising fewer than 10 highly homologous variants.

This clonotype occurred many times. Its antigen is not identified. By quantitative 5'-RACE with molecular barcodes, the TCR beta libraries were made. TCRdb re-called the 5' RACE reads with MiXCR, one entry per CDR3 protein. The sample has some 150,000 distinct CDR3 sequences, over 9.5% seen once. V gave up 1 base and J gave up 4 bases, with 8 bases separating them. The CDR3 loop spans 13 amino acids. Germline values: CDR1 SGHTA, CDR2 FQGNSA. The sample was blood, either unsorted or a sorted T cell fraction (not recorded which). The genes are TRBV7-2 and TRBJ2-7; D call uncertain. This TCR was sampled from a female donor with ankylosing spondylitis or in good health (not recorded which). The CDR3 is CASSLEHKYEQYF. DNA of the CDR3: TGTGCCAGCAGCTTAGAACACAAGTACGAGCAGTACTTC.